The 19 T cell receptor beta chains below all came from one sample that was sequenced in a study of blood T cell repertoires in COVID-19. Data came from immunoSEQ multiplex PCR; TCRdb stores just in-frame clones and leaves some out. The sample includes some 230,000 clones, more than 85% of them seen just once. The sample consisted of peripheral blood. All receptors come from a woman aged 50 to 60 with COVID-19, enrolled during active disease.

This clone was observed a few times. CDR3 nucleotides: TGTGCCAGCACCTTGTCCGGACTCTCGGAAAAACTGTTTTTT. It yields the protein CASTLSGLSEKLFF. This chain links TRBV7-9 with TRBJ1-4; D ambiguous. Deletions cut 7 bases from V and 8 bases from J, with 17 bases between. The V gene's germline CDR1 is SEHNR and CDR2 FQNEAQ (reference sequence). The CDR3 contains 14 residues.

This clone was seen only a few times. This chain joins TRBV2 and TRBJ2-7, with TRBD1 as a possible D gene (6 bases). The germline CDR1 and CDR2 sequences are SNHLY and FYNNEI. V lost 2 bases and J lost 2, with 10 bases in between. This CDR3 has 14 amino acids. CDR3 amino acids: CASSEQGHTYEQYV. CDR3 bases: TGTGCCAGCAGTGAACAGGGACACACCTACGAGCAGTACGTC.

This chain links TRBV5-1 with TRBJ1-2; D call uncertain. The length of the CDR3 is 12 residues. Germline CDR1 reads SGHRS; CDR2 reads YFSETQ. V lost 8 bases and J 3 bases, leaving 11 bases between the germline ends. The CDR3 sequence is CASPREYYGYTF. The CDR3 bases are TGCGCCAGTCCCCGGGAGTACTATGGCTACACCTTC. Together with reference TRBV5-1 and TRBJ1-2, the CDR3 gives the full variable domain: KAGVTQTPRYLIKTRGQQVTLSCSPISGHRSVSWYQQTPGQGLQFLFEYFSETQRNKGNFPGRFSGRQFSNSRSEMNVSTLELGDSALYLCASPREYYGYTFGSGTRLTVV.

The V and J genes are TRBV25-1 and TRBJ1-5, with TRBD1 matching over 7 bases. This CDR3 contains 14 residues. Trimming removed 2 bases from V and 4 bases from J; junction bases left unmatched: 2. Germline values: CDR1 MGHDK, CDR2 SYGVNS. The DNA of the CDR3 is TGTGCCAGCAGTGAAGGGGACAGTAATCAGCCCCAGCATTTT. Its translation: CASSEGDSNQPQHF.

CDR3 in amino acids: CASSPLATNEKLFF. CDR3 DNA: TGCGCCAGCAGTCCTCTCGCAACTAATGAAAAACTGTTTTTT. The genes are TRBV5-1 and TRBJ1-4; the D is unclear. This CDR3 comprises 14 residues. V lost 5 bases and J 0 bases, leaving 8 bases between the germline ends. Germline lookup yields CDR1 SGHRS and CDR2 YFSETQ.

V is TRBV6-5 and J is TRBJ2-6, with D perhaps TRBD1 (6 bases). The germline CDR1 and CDR2 sequences are MNHEY and SVGAGI. Trimming left V 10 bases short and J 0 bases short, with 13 bases between. The CDR3 contains 15 residues. CDR3 sequence reads: CATDRPVSGANVLTF. For the CDR3, the DNA is TGTGCCACCGACAGGCCTGTCTCTGGGGCCAACGTCCTGACTTTC.

The gene calls are TRBV19 and TRBJ1-2, with 8 bases aligning to TRBD1. CDR1 and CDR2 from the germline V gene are LNHDA and SQIVND (reference sequence). J lost 7 bases, V lost 3 bases, and 4 bases had no gene match. This CDR3 contains 13 residues. CDR3 in DNA: TGTGCCAGTAGTATTGGACAGGGTAGTGGCTACACCTTC. Its translation: CASSIGQGSGYTF. The variable domain in full, with the rest retrieved from reference TRBV19 and TRBJ1-2, is DGGITQSPKYLFRKEGQNVTLSCEQNLNHDAMYWYRQDPGQGLRLIYYSQIVNDFQKGDIAEGYSVSREKKESFPLTVTSAQKNPTAFYLCASSIGQGSGYTFGSGTRLTVV.

The rearrangement uses TRBV6-6 and TRBJ1-5; D is uncertain. Germline-derived CDR1 and CDR2 are MNHNY and SVGAGI (reference sequence). The germline V and J ends were trimmed by 5 bases and 3 bases, with 14 bases remaining between them. This CDR3 is 15 amino acids long. Here the CDR3 DNA reads TGTGCCAGCAGTCTATCGCCGGGAAACAATCAGCCCCAGCATTTT. Its protein is CASSLSPGNNQPQHF.

This chain joins TRBV19 and TRBJ2-1; TRBD1 is a possible D gene (6 bases). The CDR3 sequence is 16 residues long. The germline gives CDR1 LNHDA, CDR2 SQIVND (reference sequence). V gave up 0 bases and J gave up 4 bases, with 13 bases separating them. This chain's CDR3 is CASSIEQGPVYNEQFF. The CDR3 DNA reads TGTGCCAGTAGTATAGAGCAGGGGCCGGTTTACAATGAGCAGTTCTTC.

The chain links TRBV28 to TRBJ1-2; perhaps TRBD1 as D (6 bases). CDR3 length: 16 residues. The ends were cut back, 8 bases at V and 4 bases at J, with 23 bases in the middle. CDR1 MDHEN and CDR2 SYDVKM come from the germline V gene. The CDR3 DNA sequence: TGTGCCAGCGGGTCAGTTTTTGGGGGCGACTCCTATGGCTACACCTTC. Translating gives CASGSVFGGDSYGYTF.

A few counts support this clone. This chain links TRBV5-1 with TRBJ1-3, with D unresolved. V was cut by 4 bases and J by 3 bases, with 8 bases left in between. The CDR3 has 13 amino acids. CDR1 and CDR2 from the germline V gene are SGHRS and YFSETQ. This CDR3 reads CASSPTLGNTIYF. The DNA of the CDR3 is TGCGCCAGCAGCCCCACTCTTGGAAACACCATATATTTT. The full variable domain, with the rest looked up from reference TRBV5-1 and TRBJ1-3, is KAGVTQTPRYLIKTRGQQVTLSCSPISGHRSVSWYQQTPGQGLQFLFEYFSETQRNKGNFPGRFSGRQFSNSRSEMNVSTLELGDSALYLCASSPTLGNTIYFGEGSWLTVV.

V is TRBV9 and J is TRBJ2-5; tentatively, D is TRBD2 (6 bases). Trimming cost V 3 bases and J 9 bases, with 18 bases left between them. Per germline, CDR1 SGDLS and CDR2 YYNGEE. The length of the CDR3 is 14 residues. The CDR3 sequence is CASSGPGDGSAQYF. The CDR3 DNA reads TGTGCCAGCAGCGGACCTGGGGACGGGAGCGCCCAGTACTTC.

This chain joins TRBV15 and TRBJ2-1; D is ambiguous. This CDR3 contains 13 residues. The V and J ends lost 1 base and 6 bases respectively, with 7 bases between them. Germline CDR1 is LNHNV and CDR2 is YYDKDF (reference sequence). Here the CDR3 DNA reads TGTGCCACCAGCAGAGGGCTCCCCAATGAGCAGTTCTTC. Residues: CATSRGLPNEQFF.

This sequence joins TRBV12-5 and TRBJ2-1; D is possibly TRBD2 (6 bases). The CDR3 is made up of 16 amino acids. Germline-derived CDR1 and CDR2 are LGHNT and FRNRAP. V shed 6 bases and J shed 7 bases, with 22 bases lying between them. This CDR3 is CASGTPERARRNEQFF. The CDR3 bases are TGTGCTAGTGGGACACCTGAGCGGGCCCGTCGAAATGAGCAGTTCTTC.

The chain is built from TRBV4-1 and TRBJ2-1; 7 bases match TRBD2. V lost 4 bases to trimming and J lost 1 base; unmatched junction nucleotides: 10. This CDR3 is 17 amino acids long. CDR1 is MGHRA and CDR2 is YSYEKL in the germline V gene. The DNA of the CDR3 is TGCGCCAGCAGCCGAGTTCTCAGCGGGGTTTCCTACAATGAGCAGTTCTTC. This encodes CASSRVLSGVSYNEQFF.

As to this clone: Other nucleotide sequences from this sample produce the same CDR3. The chain is built from TRBV28 and TRBJ1-1; D perhaps matches TRBD1 (6 bases). CDR1 and CDR2 (germline): MDHEN, SYDVKM. The CDR3 runs 11 residues. The ends were cut back, 3 bases at V and 8 bases at J, with 7 bases in the middle. DNA of the CDR3: TGTGCCAGCAGTTTGGGGACAGAAGCTTTCTTT. Translation gives CASSLGTEAFF.

The rearrangement uses TRBV11-2 and TRBJ1-3; D remains ambiguous. Germline lookup yields CDR1 SGHAT and CDR2 FQNNGV. This CDR3 contains 11 residues. Between the trimmed V and J ends, which lost 5 bases and 6 bases, there was a span of 5 bases. Written as DNA, the CDR3 is TGTGCCAGCAGCCCCGTAAACACCATATATTTT. Protein: CASSPVNTIYF.

This chain uses TRBV19 with TRBJ2-7; weak D call: TRBD1 (6 bases). Per the germline V gene, CDR1 is LNHDA and CDR2 is SQIVND (reference sequence). The CDR3 runs to 15 residues. V was shortened by 3 bases and J by 0 bases, with 12 bases between the two germline ends. The CDR3 region is CASSMEQGPSYEQYF. CDR3 nucleotide sequence: TGTGCCAGTAGTATGGAACAGGGACCCTCCTACGAGCAGTACTTC.

The chain employs TRBV6-1 and TRBJ2-1, with TRBD2 matching over 8 bases. Trimming at V came to 0 bases and at J to 8 bases, leaving 6 bases not matched to a gene. The CDR3 spans 15 residues. Germline V CDR1 and CDR2: MNHNS, SASEGT. CDR3 nucleotide sequence: TGTGCCAGCAGTGAAGCGGTCGGGGGGGCCTATGAGCAGTTCTTC. Its translation is CASSEAVGGAYEQFF.